The sample holds many counts of the clone carrying this TCR beta chain. Antigen unknown. The sample belongs to a study of T-cell reconstitution after alpha-beta-depleted transplantation in children. Overall study results and limits: Expanded graft clones, several hundred of them, were reportedly the source of alpha-beta T cells about two months after transplant. Once a year had passed after transplant, T-cell counts and diversity came mostly from newly produced T cells. Surviving recipient T cells and thymic progenitors underlay high day-60 TCRbeta diversity in some patients.

CDR3 length: 16 amino acids. V was clipped by 4 bases and J by 4 bases, with 20 bases between them. Germline V gives CDR1 PRHDT, CDR2 FYEKMQ (reference sequence). Unique molecular identifiers were built into the TCRbeta library. TCRdb ran MiXCR on the PCR reads and lists one entry per CDR3 protein. The sample shows 200,000 or so distinct CDR3 sequences, 5% to 6.5% of them seen only once. This specimen was PBMCs, taken before TCRalphabeta/CD19-depleted stem cell transplant. The TCR originated in a girl under three years old with combined immunodeficiency, due to receive a stem cell transplant. This chain joins TRBV13 and TRBJ2-7; D uncertain. The CDR3, as DNA: TGTGCCAGCAGCTCCCGGGTAGCCCCCCCTCCATACGAGCAGTACTTC. Residues: CASSSRVAPPPYEQYF.